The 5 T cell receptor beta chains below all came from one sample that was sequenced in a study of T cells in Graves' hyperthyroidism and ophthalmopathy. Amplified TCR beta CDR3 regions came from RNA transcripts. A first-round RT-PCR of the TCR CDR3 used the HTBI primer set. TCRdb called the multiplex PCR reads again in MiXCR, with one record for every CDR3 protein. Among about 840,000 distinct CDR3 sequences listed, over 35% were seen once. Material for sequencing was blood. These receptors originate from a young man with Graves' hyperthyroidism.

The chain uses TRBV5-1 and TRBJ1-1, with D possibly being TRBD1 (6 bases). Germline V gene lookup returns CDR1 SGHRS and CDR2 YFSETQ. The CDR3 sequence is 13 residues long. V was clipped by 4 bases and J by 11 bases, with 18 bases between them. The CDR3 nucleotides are TGCGCCAGCAGCCAAGATACCGGGGGCTTGGCTTTCTTT. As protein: CASSQDTGGLAFF.

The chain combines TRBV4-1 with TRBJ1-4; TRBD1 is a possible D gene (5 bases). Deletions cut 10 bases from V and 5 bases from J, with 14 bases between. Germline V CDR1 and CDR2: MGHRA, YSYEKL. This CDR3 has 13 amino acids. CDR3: CATTGPSNEKLFF. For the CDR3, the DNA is TGCGCCACCACAGGTCCCAGCAATGAAAAACTGTTTTTT.

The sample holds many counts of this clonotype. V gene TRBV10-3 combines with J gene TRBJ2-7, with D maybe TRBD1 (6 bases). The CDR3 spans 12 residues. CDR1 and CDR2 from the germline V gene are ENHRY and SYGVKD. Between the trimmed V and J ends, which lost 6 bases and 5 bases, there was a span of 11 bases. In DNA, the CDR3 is TGTGCCATCAGAAGGGGGTCGAACGAGCAGTACTTC. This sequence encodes CAIRRGSNEQYF.

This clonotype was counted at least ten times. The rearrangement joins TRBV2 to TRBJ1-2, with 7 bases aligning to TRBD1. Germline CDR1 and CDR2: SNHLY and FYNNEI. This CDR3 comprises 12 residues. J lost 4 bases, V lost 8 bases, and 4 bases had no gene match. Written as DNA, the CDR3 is TGTGCCAGCGGTGGGACAGCCTATGGCTACACCTTC. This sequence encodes CASGGTAYGYTF. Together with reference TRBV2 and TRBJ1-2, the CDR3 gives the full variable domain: EPEVTQTPSHQVTQMGQEVILRCVPISNHLYFYWYRQILGQKVEFLVSFYNNEISEKSEIFDDQFSVERPDGSNFTLKIRSTKLEDSAMYFCASGGTAYGYTFGSGTRLTVV.

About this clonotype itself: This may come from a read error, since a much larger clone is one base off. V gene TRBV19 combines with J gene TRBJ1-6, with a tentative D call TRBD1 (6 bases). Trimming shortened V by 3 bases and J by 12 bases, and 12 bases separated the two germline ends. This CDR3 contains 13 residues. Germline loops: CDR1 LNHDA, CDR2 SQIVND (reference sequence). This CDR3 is CASSIGQPKPLHF. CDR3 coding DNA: TGTGCCAGTAGTATTGGACAGCCTAAACCCCTCCACTTT.